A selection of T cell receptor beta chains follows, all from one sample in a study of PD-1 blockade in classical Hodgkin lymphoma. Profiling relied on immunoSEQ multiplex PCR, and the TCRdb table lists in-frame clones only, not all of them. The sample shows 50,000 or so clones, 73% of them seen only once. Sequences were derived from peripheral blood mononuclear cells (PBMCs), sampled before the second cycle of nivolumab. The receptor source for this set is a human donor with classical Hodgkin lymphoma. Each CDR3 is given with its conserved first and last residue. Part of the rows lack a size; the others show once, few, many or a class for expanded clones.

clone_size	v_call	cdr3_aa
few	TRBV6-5	CASSKGGTGELFF
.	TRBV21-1	CASSSQQKSSYNEQFF
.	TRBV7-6	CASRGRSWELFF
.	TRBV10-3	CAISVIEAQYF
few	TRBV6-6	CASSPSGQPQHF
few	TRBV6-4	CASSEPASGNNEQFF
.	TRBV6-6	CASSYRGPQPGEQYF
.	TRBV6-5	CASSTEGWGTGELFF
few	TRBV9	CASSPQPGGNTEAFF
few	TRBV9	CASSVEVSGSAHEQYF
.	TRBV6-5	CASSHRTSKEQFF
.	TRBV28	CASSLSVRRNEQFF
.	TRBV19	CASKGTWAGNTIYF